Below, 28 T cell receptor beta chains from the same sample are listed, as sequenced in a study of cytomegalovirus exposure and HLA in healthy donors. 60 Vbeta and 13 Jbeta primers were used in PCR. Repertoires were generated with immunoSEQ multiplex PCR, while TCRdb's copy carries only in-frame clones and drops some. Of roughly 150,000 clones listed, over 75% were seen once; the top ten hold 1.5% to 2%. Specimen: PBMCs. These receptors originate from a woman aged 18 to 35 in good health and CMV-seronegative.

The chain combines TRBV28 with TRBJ2-7, with 7 bases matching TRBD2. V shed 6 bases and J 6 bases; nucleotides not matched to a gene: 11. The CDR3 runs 14 residues. Germline-derived CDR1 and CDR2 are MDHEN and SYDVKM. CDR3 loop: CASRRGGTLREQYF. DNA of the CDR3: TGTGCCAGCAGACGGGGAGGGACCCTTCGCGAGCAGTACTTC.

The chain couples TRBV19 to TRBJ1-1; TRBD1 is a possible D gene (6 bases). V was trimmed by 3 bases and J by 3 bases, leaving 17 bases between them. The CDR3 runs to 16 residues. Germline V gives CDR1 LNHDA, CDR2 SQIVND (reference sequence). This CDR3 reads CASSIPRQDWDTEAFF. In DNA, the CDR3 is TGTGCCAGTAGTATCCCCCGACAGGACTGGGACACTGAAGCTTTCTTT.

The gene calls are TRBV7-3 and TRBJ2-7, with D perhaps TRBD1 (5 bases). CDR3 length: 19 residues. CDR1 and CDR2 from the germline V gene are SGHTA and FQGTGA. The V and J ends lost 5 bases and 2 bases respectively, with 28 bases between them. This CDR3 is CASSPFMGLGQARAYEQYF. In DNA form, the CDR3 reads TGTGCCAGCAGCCCGTTTATGGGTTTGGGGCAGGCCAGAGCCTACGAGCAGTACTTC.

J is TRBJ1-1 and V is TRBV6-4; D may be TRBD1 (5 bases). The CDR3 sequence is 15 residues long. Germline V gives CDR1 MRHNA, CDR2 SNTAGT. V dropped 0 bases and J dropped 0 bases, with 8 bases sitting between them. The CDR3 region has the DNA TGTGCCAGCAGTGACTCGGCAGGGTTGAACACTGAAGCTTTCTTT. Encoded protein: CASSDSAGLNTEAFF.

The chain combines TRBV6-4 with TRBJ2-1; 7 nucleotides agree with TRBD1. From germline, CDR1 is MRHNA and CDR2 SNTAGT. The CDR3 runs to 13 residues. The V and J ends lost 2 bases and 7 bases, in that order; junction bases with no gene match: 2. CDR3 bases: TGTGCCAGCAGTGACGGCAGGGGGAATGAGCAGTTCTTC. Amino acids: CASSDGRGNEQFF.

CDR3 residues: CSVDGGPPDRGNTEAFF. Written as DNA, the CDR3 is TGCAGCGTTGATGGGGGGCCCCCAGACAGGGGGAACACTGAAGCTTTCTTT. The rearrangement joins TRBV29-1 to TRBJ1-1, with 8 bases aligning to TRBD1. The J segment lost 1 base and the V segment lost 3 bases, leaving 13 bases of the junction unmatched. Germline V CDR1 and CDR2: SQVTM, ANQGSEA. This CDR3 spans 17 amino acids.

This chain links TRBV6-5 with TRBJ2-3, with a weak D call TRBD2 (6 bases). V was pared by 6 bases and J by 1 base, with 8 bases between. In germline, CDR1 is MNHEY, CDR2 SVGAGI. The CDR3 totals 13 residues. The CDR3 DNA sequence: TGTGCCAGCAGATCGGGGGGCACAGATACGCAGTATTTT. It encodes CASRSGGTDTQYF.

This rearrangement joins TRBV7-9 to TRBJ2-7, with D unresolved. The CDR3 runs to 12 residues. Germline lookup yields CDR1 SEHNR and CDR2 FQNEAQ (reference sequence). Trimming removed 1 base from V and 6 bases from J, with 7 bases in between. This chain's CDR3 is CASSLGVREQYF. The CDR3 DNA reads as TGTGCCAGCAGCTTAGGAGTACGCGAGCAGTACTTC.

The J gene is TRBJ1-1, the V gene TRBV28; D unclear. The V gene lost 5 bases and the J gene lost 1 base, with 11 bases spanning the gap. This CDR3 comprises 14 residues. Germline V gene data show CDR1 as MDHEN and CDR2 as SYDVKM. DNA for the CDR3: TGTGCCAGCAGTGTTTACTTTTCGAACACTGAAGCTTTCTTT. This codes for CASSVYFSNTEAFF.

The V call is TRBV28, the J call TRBJ2-2, with D perhaps TRBD1 (6 bases). The CDR3 is made up of 15 amino acids. Germline V gives CDR1 MDHEN, CDR2 SYDVKM. V was pared by 3 bases and J by 1 base, with 9 bases between. The CDR3 here is CASSLGHQNTGELFF. The CDR3 DNA sequence: TGTGCCAGCAGTTTGGGACACCAGAACACCGGGGAGCTGTTTTTT.

This clone was picked up one time. J is TRBJ2-5 and V is TRBV5-1, with 10 bases matching TRBD1. This CDR3 is 15 amino acids long. Per the germline V gene, CDR1 is SGHRS and CDR2 is YFSETQ. V lost 2 bases, J lost 5 bases, and 6 bases stayed unmatched. CDR3 coding DNA: TGCGCCAGCAGCTTTCCGGGACAGGGGTGGGAGACCCAGTACTTC. The encoded protein is CASSFPGQGWETQYF.

The gene calls are TRBV10-2 and TRBJ2-3, with a possible D match to TRBD1 (5 bases). V dropped 2 bases and J dropped 3 bases, with 9 bases sitting between them. The V gene's germline CDR1 is WSHSY and CDR2 SAAADI. CDR3 length equals 14 residues. CDR3 sequence: CASSERGRTDTQYF. As DNA, the CDR3 is TGCGCCAGCAGTGAGAGGGGCCGGACAGATACGCAGTATTTT.

The V gene is TRBV2, the J gene TRBJ2-2, with 7 bases lining up with TRBD1. CDR3 length: 15 residues. CDR1 SNHLY and CDR2 FYNNEI come from the germline V gene. V shed 7 bases and J 0 bases; nucleotides not matched to a gene: 5. The CDR3 nucleotides are TGTGCCAGCAACCATGGGACAGCGAACACCGGGGAGCTGTTTTTT. Encoded protein: CASNHGTANTGELFF.

This chain joins TRBV5-1 and TRBJ2-5, with TRBD2 matching 8 bases. The CDR3 is 15 amino acids. The V gene's germline CDR1 is SGHRS and CDR2 YFSETQ. The J segment lost 5 bases and the V segment lost 1 base, leaving 7 bases of the junction unmatched. DNA of the CDR3: TGCGCCAGCAGCTTGAGCGCGGGAGGTCAGGAGACCCAGTACTTC. It is translated as CASSLSAGGQETQYF.

The V gene is TRBV7-9, the J gene TRBJ2-7; tentative D call: TRBD2 (5 bases). Germline CDR1 and CDR2: SEHNR and FQNEAQ (reference sequence). The CDR3 is made up of 13 amino acids. V was trimmed by 3 bases and J by 5 bases, leaving 11 bases between them. The CDR3 reads CASSFGKQNEQYF. DNA for the CDR3: TGTGCCAGCAGCTTCGGGAAGCAGAACGAGCAGTACTTC. The full variable domain, completed using reference TRBV7-9 and TRBJ2-7, is DTGVSQNPRHKITKRGQNVTFRCDPISEHNRLYWYRQTLGQGPEFLTYFQNEAQLEKSRLLSDRFSAERPKGSFSTLEIQRTEQGDSAMYLCASSFGKQNEQYFGPGTRLTVT.

This clone was recorded only once. This chain connects TRBV19 to TRBJ1-3; 7 positions match TRBD1. Trimming cost V 6 bases and J 0 bases; bases outside gene matches: 5. Per germline, CDR1 LNHDA and CDR2 SQIVND (reference sequence). The CDR3 totals 15 residues. DNA of the CDR3: TGTGCCAGTAGGGAGGGACAGCTCTCTGGAAACACCATATATTTT. Residues: CASREGQLSGNTIYF.

This clone was detected a few times. The chain employs TRBV19 and TRBJ1-1, with D possibly TRBD1 on 6 matching bases. Trimming took off 4 bases at V and 6 bases at J, with 12 bases between the two ends. CDR3 length: 13 residues. Germline CDR1 reads LNHDA; CDR2 reads SQIVND (reference sequence). The CDR3 is CASSTRQAPEAFF. As DNA, the CDR3 is TGTGCCAGTAGTACCCGACAGGCTCCTGAAGCTTTCTTT. Supplemented by reference TRBV19 and TRBJ1-1, the full variable domain reads DGGITQSPKYLFRKEGQNVTLSCEQNLNHDAMYWYRQDPGQGLRLIYYSQIVNDFQKGDIAEGYSVSREKKESFPLTVTSAQKNPTAFYLCASSTRQAPEAFFGQGTRLTVV.

The chain links TRBV4-1 to TRBJ1-5; the D gene is possibly TRBD1 (5 bases). The CDR3 is 15 residues long. V lost 2 bases to trimming and J lost 15 bases, with 23 bases between them. The germline CDR1 and CDR2 sequences are MGHRA and YSYEKL. CDR3 loop: CASSQNGGTITVSHF. The CDR3, as DNA: TGCGCCAGCAGCCAAAATGGCGGGACTATAACCGTTTCGCATTTT.

This clone occurred a few times. The V call is TRBV25-1, the J call TRBJ2-5; 7 bases align to TRBD2. V trimming: 6 bases; J trimming: 2 bases; junction bases outside the gene matches: 6. This CDR3 contains 14 residues. CDR1 and CDR2 from the germline V gene are MGHDK and SYGVNS. The CDR3 protein is CASSDLAAQETQYF. The CDR3 bases are TGTGCCAGCAGCGATCTAGCGGCTCAAGAGACCCAGTACTTC.

The chain carries TRBV6-6 and TRBJ2-5, with D perhaps matching TRBD1 (5 bases). V dropped 6 bases and J dropped 5 bases, with 22 bases sitting between them. There are 16 residues in the CDR3. Germline loops: CDR1 MNHNY, CDR2 SVGAGI (reference sequence). The CDR3 here is CASSPTTASLGETQYF. In DNA form, the CDR3 reads TGTGCCAGCAGCCCAACGACAGCAAGCCTCGGGGAGACCCAGTACTTC.

V and J are TRBV6-5 and TRBJ1-1; no reliable D call. Trimming shortened V by 6 bases and J by 1 base, and 12 bases separated the two germline ends. The CDR3 covers 14 residues. Germline V gene sequence: CDR1 MNHEY, CDR2 SVGAGI. The CDR3 DNA follows: TGTGCCAGCAGAGTTGACACCCGGAACACTGAAGCTTTCTTT. This sequence encodes CASRVDTRNTEAFF.

The V call is TRBV6-5, the J call TRBJ2-2; a possible D gene is TRBD2 (5 bases). The CDR3 extends over 14 amino acids. Germline V CDR1 and CDR2: MNHEY, SVGAGI. Deletions cut 0 bases from V and 5 bases from J, with 7 bases between. CDR3 sequence reads: CASSYSGRTGELFF. The CDR3, as DNA: TGTGCCAGCAGTTACTCGGGGAGAACCGGGGAGCTGTTTTTT.

CDR3 nucleotide sequence: TGCGCCAGCAGCTTGTATTTAGGGAGCTCCTACGAGCAGTACTTC. Amino acids: CASSLYLGSSYEQYF. V usage is TRBV5-1 and J usage is TRBJ2-5; D may be TRBD2 (5 bases). The J call is in doubt because the DNA end fits TRBJ2-7 better. The germline CDR1 and CDR2 sequences are SGHRS and YFSETQ. This CDR3 has 15 amino acids.

CDR3 in amino acids: CASSLEQGIQYF. CDR3 bases: TGTGCCAGCAGCTTAGAACAGGGGATTCAGTACTTC. The chain combines TRBV11-2 with TRBJ2-4; 7 bases are a match to TRBD1. The CDR3 contains 12 residues. The germline CDR1 and CDR2 sequences are SGHAT and FQNNGV. The V segment lost 0 bases and the J segment 10 bases; nucleotides outside the gene matches: 0.

The chain couples TRBV9 to TRBJ2-5; 8 nucleotides match TRBD1. The J call may be wrong; the DNA end is better matched by TRBJ2-7. This CDR3 comprises 15 residues. Per germline, CDR1 SGDLS and CDR2 YYNGEE. The CDR3 loop reads CASSVEQGALYEQYF. The CDR3 bases are TGTGCCAGCAGCGTAGAGCAGGGGGCCCTCTACGAGCAGTACTTC.

The chain links TRBV23-1 to TRBJ2-1; TRBD1 is a possible D gene (6 bases). TRBV23-1 is treated as an ORF (open reading frame) with a function not yet certain. This CDR3 spans 15 amino acids. The ends were cut back, 5 bases at V and 3 bases at J, with 14 bases in the middle. The CDR3 protein is CASSISDRSYNEQFF. CDR3 sequence (DNA): TGCGCCAGCAGTATTAGTGACAGGAGCTACAATGAGCAGTTCTTC.

The rearrangement joins TRBV7-8 to TRBJ2-3, with TRBD2 identical over 12 bases. The CDR3 covers 16 residues. Germline values: CDR1 SGHVS, CDR2 FQNEAQ. Trimming at V came to 4 bases and at J to 5 bases, leaving 7 bases not matched to a gene. Here the CDR3 reads CASSSGRGLAGDTQYF. For the CDR3, the DNA is TGTGCCAGCAGCTCGGGGCGGGGACTAGCGGGAGATACGCAGTATTTT.

The chain is built from TRBV9 and TRBJ1-1; unclear D gene. This CDR3 contains 13 residues. With 0 bases removed from V and 0 bases from J, the gap between germline ends came to 3 bases. CDR1 and CDR2 from the germline V gene are SGDLS and YYNGEE. Written as DNA, the CDR3 is TGTGCCAGCAGCGTAGTCATGAACACTGAAGCTTTCTTT. This codes for CASSVVMNTEAFF. Drawing the rest from reference TRBV9 and TRBJ1-1, the complete variable domain is DSGVTQTPKHLITATGQRVTLRCSPRSGDLSVYWYQQSLDQGLQFLIQYYNGEERAKGNILERFSAQQFPDLHSELNLSSLELGDSALYFCASSVVMNTEAFFGQGTRLTVV.